These 25 T cell receptor beta chains were sequenced from one sample in a study of CD8+ T cells in alopecia areata (dated by TCRdb to the late 2010s). The library was prepared using the immunoSEQ multiplex PCR assay. RNA was extracted from all samples and reverse transcribed into cDNA, which served as template for TCR sequencing. TCRdb took over this immuneACCESS table, retaining in-frame rearrangements with V and J assigned. Such tables are incomplete; in checked studies, under half of the missing clones stem from an unresolved V gene, and the remainder is unexplained. This sample gives 15,000 to 20,000 clones in total; about 63% of them show up just once. 8% to 10% of the sample comes from the top ten. This specimen's time point label, interpreted: around 28 days on oral tofacitinib. Taken with the paper, the label for treatment or condition translates to: oral pan-JAK inhibitor, 5-10 mg twice daily. Peripheral blood and lesional scalp punch biopsies were obtained from patients with alopecia areata.

Here the sequenced sample was skin, taken at week 4, from a patient treated with tofacitinib. These receptors all come from a human donor with alopecia areata.

The rearrangement joins TRBV30 to TRBJ2-7, with 8 nucleotides matching TRBD1. Germline lookup yields CDR1 GTSNPN and CDR2 SVGIG (reference sequence). V shed 2 bases and J 7 bases; nucleotides not matched to a gene: 7. The CDR3 loop spans 13 amino acids. Written as DNA, the CDR3 is TGTGCCTGGAGTTTCGACAGGGGTGGGGAGCAGTACTTC. Protein: CAWSFDRGGEQYF.

This clone was seen more than once but under ten times. The V gene is TRBV15, the J gene TRBJ2-5, with no clear D. V dropped 0 bases and J dropped 2 bases, with 13 bases sitting between them. The CDR3 runs to 16 residues. In germline, CDR1 is LNHNV, CDR2 YYDKDF (reference sequence). The CDR3 here is CATSRDRIGSQETQYF. The CDR3 bases are TGTGCCACCAGCAGAGATAGGATTGGCAGTCAAGAGACCCAGTACTTC.

Only a few counts were recorded for this clone. The V gene is TRBV30, the J gene TRBJ1-5; maybe TRBD1 (5 bases). The CDR3 spans 15 residues. Germline loops: CDR1 GTSNPN, CDR2 SVGIG (reference sequence). The ends were cut back, 1 base at V and 4 bases at J, with 14 bases in the middle. CDR3 nucleotides: TGTGCCTGGAGTGCGGTGTCAGGGCAAAATCAGCCCCAGCATTTT. Its protein product is CAWSAVSGQNQPQHF.

There are a few counts of this clone. V gene TRBV2 combines with J gene TRBJ1-3; D is unresolved. This CDR3 spans 15 amino acids. Germline values: CDR1 SNHLY, CDR2 FYNNEI. Trimming removed 5 bases at V and 4 bases at J, with 15 bases between. The CDR3 region is CASSIGGMPGNTIYF. CDR3 nucleotides: TGTGCCAGCAGTATAGGAGGGATGCCAGGAAACACCATATATTTT.

With regard to this clone: One junction end disagrees with the germline gene, perhaps due to a read error. DNA for the CDR3: TGTGCCAGCAGTTTCTCGGCCAGGCACCATACGAGTGTTGACTTC. Protein: CASSFSARHHTSVDF. The V call is TRBV6-5, the J call TRBJ2-7; D ambiguous. Germline V gene lookup returns CDR1 MNHEY and CDR2 SVGAGI. The CDR3 contains 15 residues.

The chain employs TRBV15 and TRBJ2-3, with a weak D call TRBD1 (6 bases). The CDR3 is made up of 16 amino acids. From germline, CDR1 is LNHNV and CDR2 YYDKDF (reference sequence). V lost 1 base, J lost 5 bases, and 16 bases lay in between. CDR3 residues: CATSRGVSAGEDTQYF. The CDR3, as DNA: TGTGCCACCAGCAGAGGCGTTTCGGCAGGGGAAGATACGCAGTATTTT.

J is TRBJ2-1 and V is TRBV5-8; 8 bases match TRBD2. Germline V gene lookup returns CDR1 SGHTS and CDR2 YDEGEE. The CDR3 runs to 18 residues. Trimming cost V 0 bases and J 2 bases; bases outside gene matches: 10. The CDR3 coding sequence is TGTGCCAGCAGCTTGGGAACCCTGCGGGGGGAAGCCTACAATGAGCAGTTCTTC. Translating it yields CASSLGTLRGEAYNEQFF.

The J gene is TRBJ1-3, the V gene TRBV7-2, with D perhaps TRBD1 (6 bases). In germline, CDR1 is SGHTA, CDR2 FQGNSA. Trimming stripped 1 base from V and 6 bases from J, with 16 bases between. CDR3 length: 16 amino acids. DNA of the CDR3: TGTGCCAGCAGCTTAGTCGTTGGCAGGGGCATAAACACCATATATTTT. The encoded protein is CASSLVVGRGINTIYF.

The rearrangement links TRBV7-3 to TRBJ2-1, with TRBD2 as a possible D gene (7 bases). From germline, CDR1 is SGHTA and CDR2 FQGTGA. Deletions cut 1 base from V and 3 bases from J, with 10 bases between. This CDR3 spans 15 amino acids. The CDR3 protein is CASSLSGGDYNEQFF. CDR3 coding DNA: TGTGCCAGCAGCTTAAGCGGGGGCGACTACAATGAGCAGTTCTTC.

This clone occurred a few times. The CDR3, as DNA: TGTGCCAGCAAGGGATTGGAAAAACTGTTTTTT. Translation: CASKGLEKLFF. The rearrangement links TRBV6-6 to TRBJ1-4; D is unclear. The germline gives CDR1 MNHNY, CDR2 SVGAGI (reference sequence). This CDR3 has 11 amino acids. The V gene lost 7 bases and the J gene lost 8 bases, with 8 bases spanning the gap.

The rearrangement joins TRBV28 to TRBJ1-1, with D tentatively TRBD1 (6 bases). The CDR3 is made up of 14 amino acids. CDR1 and CDR2 from the germline V gene are MDHEN and SYDVKM. The V end lost 4 bases, the J end lost 6 bases, and 15 bases lay between the germline ends. The CDR3 DNA reads as TGTGCCAGCAGTTCCCCTTCAGGGGCCCCTGAAGCTTTCTTT. This codes for CASSSPSGAPEAFF.

In its sample, this clone was seen once. In nucleotides, the CDR3 is TGTGCCAGCAGCCGCCTGGGACAGTTAACTGAAGCTTTCTTT. Translating gives CASSRLGQLTEAFF. The chain uses TRBV6-1 and TRBJ1-1; 7 nucleotides agree with TRBD1. The germline gives CDR1 MNHNS, CDR2 SASEGT. V was clipped by 6 bases and J by 5 bases; unmatched bases: 9. The CDR3 runs to 14 residues.

This clone was counted between two and nine times. The J gene is TRBJ1-2, the V gene TRBV5-5; no clear D. Between the trimmed V and J ends, which lost 4 bases and 2 bases, there was a span of 3 bases. The CDR3 runs 11 residues. The V gene's germline CDR1 is SGHKS and CDR2 YYEKEE (reference sequence). CDR3 nucleotide sequence: TGTGCCAGCAGCCAAAACTATGGCTACACCTTC. This sequence encodes CASSQNYGYTF.

The rearrangement uses TRBV14 and TRBJ2-5; D is perhaps TRBD1 (6 bases). Germline assignment: CDR1 SGHDN and CDR2 FVKESK. Trimming stripped 4 bases from V and 1 base from J, with 10 bases between. The CDR3 length is 14 residues. This CDR3 is CASSRHRVQETQYF. The CDR3 coding sequence is TGTGCCAGCAGCCGTCACAGGGTCCAAGAGACCCAGTACTTC. Full variable domain (remainder filled in from reference TRBV14 and TRBJ2-5): EAGVTQFPSHSVIEKGQTVTLRCDPISGHDNLYWYRRVMGKEIKFLLHFVKESKQDESGMPNNRFLAERTGGTYSTLKVQPAELEDSGVYFCASSRHRVQETQYFGPGTRLLVL.

The gene calls are TRBV6-1 and TRBJ2-3; 8 bases map to TRBD1. In germline, CDR1 is MNHNS, CDR2 SASEGT. This CDR3 spans 15 amino acids. Trimming removed 8 bases from V and 5 bases from J; junction bases left unmatched: 12. The CDR3 region is CASAIGTGQGDTQYF. The DNA of the CDR3 is TGTGCCAGCGCAATCGGGACAGGTCAGGGAGATACGCAGTATTTT.

The V call is TRBV5-4, the J call TRBJ2-1; 10 bases map to TRBD2. Trimming cost V 3 bases and J 6 bases; bases outside gene matches: 12. The CDR3 extends over 17 amino acids. Germline assignment: CDR1 SGHNT and CDR2 YYREEE (reference sequence). CDR3 region: CASSSKISGGTVNEQFF. CDR3 sequence (DNA): TGTGCCAGCAGCTCAAAGATTAGCGGGGGGACAGTCAATGAGCAGTTCTTC.

The chain couples TRBV11-2 to TRBJ1-1; no clear D gene. The CDR3 has 14 residues. Trimming removed 3 bases at V and 0 bases at J, with 8 bases between. Germline CDR1 SGHAT, CDR2 FQNNGV. CDR3 DNA sequence: TGTGCCAGCAGCTTTAAGTTCATGAACACTGAAGCTTTCTTT. Translating it yields CASSFKFMNTEAFF.

This clone was detected a few times. V is TRBV7-9 and J is TRBJ2-1; D gene unclear. This CDR3 is 14 amino acids long. V lost 5 bases, J lost 7 bases, and 15 bases lay in between. The germline V gene encodes CDR1 SEHNR and CDR2 FQNEAQ (reference sequence). This CDR3 reads CASSRLTTINEQFF. The CDR3 coding sequence is TGTGCCAGCAGCCGGTTGACAACTATAAATGAGCAGTTCTTC.

The chain has TRBV10-3 and TRBJ1-5; 9 bases map to TRBD1. The V gene end was trimmed by 7 bases and the J gene end by 0 bases; junction bases not matched to a gene: 13. Germline CDR1 ENHRY, CDR2 SYGVKD. This CDR3 region has 18 residues. This chain's CDR3 is CAIIPQFRDRASNQPQHF. The CDR3 coding sequence is TGTGCCATCATCCCCCAATTTCGGGACAGGGCTAGCAATCAGCCCCAGCATTTT.

This clone showed up just a few times. The V gene is TRBV5-4, the J gene TRBJ2-7; unclear D gene. The germline V gene encodes CDR1 SGHNT and CDR2 YYREEE (reference sequence). Trimming took 2 bases from V and 1 from J, leaving 10 bases between them. The CDR3 runs 14 residues. CDR3 in amino acids: CASSLRLGSYEQYF. As DNA, the CDR3 is TGTGCCAGCAGCTTAAGACTGGGATCCTACGAGCAGTACTTC.

The chain is built from TRBV5-4 and TRBJ1-1; a weak D match, TRBD1 (5 bases). The V gene lost 4 bases and the J gene lost 1 base, with 11 bases spanning the gap. Germline values: CDR1 SGHNT, CDR2 YYREEE (reference sequence). The CDR3 length is 14 residues. CDR3 nucleotides: TGTGCCAGCAGCCCAAAGGGGTCGAACACTGAAGCTTTCTTT. Protein product: CASSPKGSNTEAFF. The whole variable domain, filled in from reference TRBV5-4 and TRBJ1-1, reads ETGVTQSPTHLIKTRGQQVTLRCSSQSGHNTVSWYQQALGQGPQFIFQYYREEENGRGNFPPRFSGLQFPNYSSELNVNALELDDSALYLCASSPKGSNTEAFFGQGTRLTVV.

This clone was picked up one time. This sequence joins TRBV4-1 and TRBJ2-7; no reliable D call. CDR1 is MGHRA and CDR2 is YSYEKL in the germline V gene. Deletions cut 0 bases from V and 7 bases from J, with 13 bases between. The CDR3 sequence is 14 residues long. The CDR3 loop is CASSQDLGLGEQYF. As DNA, the CDR3 is TGCGCCAGCAGCCAAGACTTAGGCCTGGGGGAGCAGTACTTC.

The gene calls are TRBV5-8 and TRBJ1-1; TRBD1 might be the D (5 bases). Looked up from germline, CDR1 is SGHTS and CDR2 is YDEGEE. There are 13 residues in the CDR3. Trimming shortened V by 1 base and J by 7 bases, and 11 bases separated the two germline ends. The CDR3 nucleotides are TGTGCCAGCAGCTTGAGGGGACGCGTTGAAGCTTTCTTT. It yields the protein CASSLRGRVEAFF.

The V gene is TRBV5-1, the J gene TRBJ2-7; a weak D match, TRBD2 (7 bases). V lost 4 bases and J 7 bases, leaving 18 bases between the germline ends. CDR1 is SGHRS, CDR2 YFSETQ, per germline. The CDR3 is 14 residues long. In DNA, the CDR3 is TGCGCCAGCAGCCTCTCCGCGGGGGCGAGGGAGCAGTACTTC. Translated, it gives CASSLSAGAREQYF.

This clone was detected a few times. The chain employs TRBV28 and TRBJ1-2; D is unclear. Germline V gene lookup returns CDR1 MDHEN and CDR2 SYDVKM. The CDR3 runs to 11 residues. The ends were cut back, 4 bases at V and 14 bases at J, with 14 bases in the middle. For the CDR3, the DNA is TGTGCCAGCAGTTCCGGACGGCGTTTAACCTTC. Protein product: CASSSGRRLTF.